This T cell receptor (beta chain) was observed in a study of CD8 T cells in ankylosing spondylitis. This clonotype has more than one count but fewer than ten. The antigen remains unidentified. CDR1 SQVTM and CDR2 ANQGSEA come from the germline V gene. The CDR3 loop spans 15 amino acids. Losses at the gene ends were 1 base for V and 1 base for J; bases not matched to a gene: 4. TCRdb reprocessed the 5' RACE reads via MiXCR and lists one record per CDR3 protein. The repertoire holds roughly 150,000 distinct CDR3 sequences, with 9.5% to 10% as singletons. Findings and caveats of the study: In peripheral blood, disease-linked CD8+ clones occurred at relatively low frequencies. Reportedly, disease-linked clones are significantly enriched in ankylosing spondylitis patients' matched synovial fluid. Among TCR beta sequences, a motif of roughly 8 highly homologous variants appeared characteristic of ankylosing spondylitis blood.

The clonotype comes from a female donor with ankylosing spondylitis or in good health (not recorded which). The chain uses TRBV29-1 and TRBJ1-2, with 9 bases aligning to TRBD1. The sequenced sample was blood, either unsorted or a sorted T cell fraction (not recorded which). This CDR3 is CSVEGTGDGNYGYTF. DNA of the CDR3: TGCAGCGTTGAAGGGACAGGGGACGGTAACTATGGCTACACCTTC.